These 9 T cell receptor beta chains share one sample of origin, sequenced in a study of cytomegalovirus exposure and HLA in healthy donors. It was with 60 Vbeta and 13 Jbeta primers that the PCR ran. Method: immunoSEQ multiplex PCR; TCRdb's copy keeps in-frame clones and lacks some. The data show around 110,000 clones, and the top ten clones hold 5.5% to 8%. The sequencing sample was made of PBMCs. These receptors were obtained from a man aged 35-49 years in good health and CMV-seropositive.

The chain has TRBV9 and TRBJ2-3; 11 positions match TRBD2. J lost 2 bases, V lost 3 bases, and 11 bases had no gene match. The CDR3 runs 18 residues. Germline assignment: CDR1 SGDLS and CDR2 YYNGEE. Here the CDR3 reads CASSEGTSGSSYTDTQYF. CDR3 nucleotide sequence: TGTGCCAGCAGCGAAGGTACTAGCGGGAGCTCGTACACAGATACGCAGTATTTT. Drawing the rest from reference TRBV9 and TRBJ2-3, the complete variable domain is DSGVTQTPKHLITATGQRVTLRCSPRSGDLSVYWYQQSLDQGLQFLIQYYNGEERAKGNILERFSAQQFPDLHSELNLSSLELGDSALYFCASSEGTSGSSYTDTQYFGPGTRLTVL.

The chain carries TRBV9 and TRBJ2-3, with 8 bases that match TRBD1. CDR3 length: 15 residues. The V gene end was trimmed by 4 bases and the J gene end by 4 bases; junction bases not matched to a gene: 8. CDR1 and CDR2 from the germline V gene are SGDLS and YYNGEE. This chain's CDR3 is CASSLDRGGPDTQYF. The CDR3 nucleotides are TGTGCCAGCAGCTTAGACAGGGGCGGCCCAGATACGCAGTATTTT.

Turning to this clone: Germline is not matched at one junction end, which may reflect a read error. This chain uses TRBV13 with TRBJ2-7; D might be TRBD2 (5 bases). This CDR3 contains 16 residues. CDR1 PRHDT and CDR2 FYEKMQ come from the germline V gene (reference sequence). CDR3 amino acids: CASSLGASGVSHEQYF. DNA for the CDR3: TGTGCCAGCAGCTTAGGTGCCAGCGGTGTCTCCCACGAGCAGTACTTC.

The V call is TRBV5-1, the J call TRBJ2-7, with D maybe TRBD2 (6 bases). V gave up 0 bases and J gave up 6 bases, with 7 bases separating them. Germline values: CDR1 SGHRS, CDR2 YFSETQ. This CDR3 is built from 12 residues. CDR3 DNA: TGCGCCAGCAGCTTGGGCGGGGCCGAGCAGTACTTC. The encoded protein is CASSLGGAEQYF.

The chain couples TRBV7-3 to TRBJ2-3, with TRBD2 as a possible D gene (5 bases). V was shortened by 2 bases and J by 3 bases, with 15 bases between the two germline ends. Germline V lookup: CDR1 SGHTA, CDR2 FQGTGA. The CDR3 consists of 16 residues. The chain's CDR3 is CASSLEGFFGTDTQYF. In nucleotides, the CDR3 is TGTGCCAGCAGCTTAGAGGGATTCTTCGGGACAGATACGCAGTATTTT.

In terms of frequency, this clone is medium-sized. As DNA, the CDR3 is TGCGCCAGCAGCCAAGCATCTGAGCGTCAGCCCCAGCATTTT. Its translation: CASSQASERQPQHF. The rearrangement joins TRBV4-1 to TRBJ1-5, with D uncertain. The length of the CDR3 is 14 residues. Germline V lookup: CDR1 MGHRA, CDR2 YSYEKL. The V gene lost 1 base and the J gene lost 6 bases, with 10 bases spanning the gap.

This chain uses TRBV7-9 with TRBJ2-5; the D gene is possibly TRBD2 (5 bases). Trimming stripped 4 bases from V and 6 bases from J, with 12 bases between. Germline CDR1 reads SEHNR; CDR2 reads FQNEAQ (reference sequence). The CDR3 consists of 13 residues. The CDR3 DNA sequence: TGTGCCAGCAGCTACGGGGTTGAAAAGACCCAGTACTTC. Protein product: CASSYGVEKTQYF.

The chain employs TRBV5-1 and TRBJ2-5; TRBD1 matches 9 bases. The length of the CDR3 is 16 residues. Germline V gives CDR1 SGHRS, CDR2 YFSETQ. The V gene end was trimmed by 4 bases and the J gene end by 6 bases; junction bases not matched to a gene: 13. CDR3 bases: TGCGCCAGCAGCCCACAATTGTGGACAGGGGTACAGACCCAGTACTTC. It translates to CASSPQLWTGVQTQYF.

The V call is TRBV6-5, the J call TRBJ2-1, with 10 positions matching TRBD2. The CDR3 extends over 15 amino acids. Trimming removed 0 bases from V and 16 bases from J; junction bases left unmatched: 12. Germline V CDR1 and CDR2: MNHEY, SVGAGI. CDR3 amino acids: CASSYSQPAGGPQFF. DNA for the CDR3: TGTGCCAGCAGTTACTCACAGCCAGCGGGAGGGCCGCAATTCTTC.